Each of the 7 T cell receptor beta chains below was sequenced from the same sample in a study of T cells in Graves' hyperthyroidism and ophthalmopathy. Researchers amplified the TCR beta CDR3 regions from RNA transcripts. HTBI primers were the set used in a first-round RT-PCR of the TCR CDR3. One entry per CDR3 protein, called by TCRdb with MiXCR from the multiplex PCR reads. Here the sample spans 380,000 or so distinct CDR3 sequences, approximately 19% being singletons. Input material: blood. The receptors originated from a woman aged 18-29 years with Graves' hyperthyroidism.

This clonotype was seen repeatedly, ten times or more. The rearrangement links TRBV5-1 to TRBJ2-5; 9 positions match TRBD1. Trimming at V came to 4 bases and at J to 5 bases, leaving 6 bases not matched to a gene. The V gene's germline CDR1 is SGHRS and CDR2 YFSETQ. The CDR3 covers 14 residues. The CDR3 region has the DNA TGCGCCAGCAGCGTAGGACAGGGGCACGAGACCCAGTACTTC. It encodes CASSVGQGHETQYF.

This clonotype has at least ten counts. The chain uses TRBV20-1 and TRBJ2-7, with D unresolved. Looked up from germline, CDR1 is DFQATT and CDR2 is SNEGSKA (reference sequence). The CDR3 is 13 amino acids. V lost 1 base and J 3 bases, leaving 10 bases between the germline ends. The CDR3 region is CSARVERLYEQYF. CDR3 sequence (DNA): TGCAGTGCTAGAGTCGAGCGCCTCTACGAGCAGTACTTC.

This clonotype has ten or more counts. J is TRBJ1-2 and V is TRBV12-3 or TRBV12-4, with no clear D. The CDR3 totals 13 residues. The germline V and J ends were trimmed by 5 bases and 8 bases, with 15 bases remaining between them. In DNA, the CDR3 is TGTGCCAGCAGTCCCCGACGGATCCGGGGCTACACCTTC. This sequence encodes CASSPRRIRGYTF.

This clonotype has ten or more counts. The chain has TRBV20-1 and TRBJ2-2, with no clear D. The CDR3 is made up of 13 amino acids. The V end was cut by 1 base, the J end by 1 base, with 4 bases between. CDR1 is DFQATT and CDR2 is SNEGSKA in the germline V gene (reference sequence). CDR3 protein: CSARGMNTGELFF. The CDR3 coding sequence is TGCAGTGCTAGAGGAATGAACACCGGGGAGCTGTTTTTT.

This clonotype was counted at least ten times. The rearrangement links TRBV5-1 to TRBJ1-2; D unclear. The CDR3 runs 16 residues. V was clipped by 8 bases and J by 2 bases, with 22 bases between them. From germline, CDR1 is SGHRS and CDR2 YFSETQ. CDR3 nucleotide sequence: TGCGCCAGTACGGCCTCTACTCATAGAGAGAACTATGGCTACACCTTC. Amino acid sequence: CASTASTHRENYGYTF.

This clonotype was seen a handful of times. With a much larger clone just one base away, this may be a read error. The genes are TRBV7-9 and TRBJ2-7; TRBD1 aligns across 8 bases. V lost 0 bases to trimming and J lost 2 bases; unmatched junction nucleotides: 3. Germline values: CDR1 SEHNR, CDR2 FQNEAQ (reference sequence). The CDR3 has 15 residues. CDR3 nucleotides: TGTGCCAGCAGCTTAGCCCAGGGGGCTACCTACGAGCAGTACTTC. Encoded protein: CASSLAQGATYEQYF.

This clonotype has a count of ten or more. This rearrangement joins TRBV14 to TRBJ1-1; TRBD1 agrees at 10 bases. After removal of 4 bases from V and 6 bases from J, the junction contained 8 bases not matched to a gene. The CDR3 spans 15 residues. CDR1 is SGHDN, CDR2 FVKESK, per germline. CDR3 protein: CASSRFRDRGSEAFF. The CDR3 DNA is TGTGCCAGCAGCCGATTTAGGGACAGGGGATCTGAAGCTTTCTTT.